This T cell receptor (beta chain) comes out of a study of blood T cell repertoires in COVID-19. In the study overall: The origin of the acute and convalescent COVID-19 samples was the United States, Italy and Spain. In each case, the material was cDNA or gDNA derived from T cells, B-cell-depleted T cells, or PBMCs.

Profiled with immunoSEQ multiplex PCR; TCRdb holds only in-frame clones, not every one. Among 50,000 to 65,000 clones, around four fifths were seen once, and the ten largest hold about 5.9%. Between the trimmed V and J ends, which lost 7 bases and 3 bases, there was a span of 9 bases. Germline V CDR1 and CDR2: DFQATT, SNEGSKA (reference sequence). This CDR3 is built from 11 residues. The chain employs TRBV20-1 and TRBJ1-1; D not certain. The sequence was obtained from a human donor in a cohort sampled during active COVID-19. Source material: peripheral blood. The CDR3 spells CSVSGYTEAFF. DNA for the CDR3: TGCAGTGTTTCCGGGTACACTGAAGCTTTCTTT.